The 21 T cell receptor beta chains listed next were all sequenced from one sample in a study of cytomegalovirus exposure and HLA in healthy donors. 13 Jbeta primers and 60 Vbeta primers were used for the PCR. TCRdb's copy holds only in-frame clones and misses some; the assay was immunoSEQ multiplex PCR. Counted here are some 190,000 clones, just over 75% occurring once; the ten biggest clones make up about 1.5%. Sequences were obtained from PBMCs. These TCRs come from a man between 18 and 35 years old in good health and CMV-seronegative.

The chain combines TRBV29-1 with TRBJ2-5; D is perhaps TRBD1 (6 bases). The J call is uncertain, as TRBJ2-7 better fits the DNA end. Germline CDR1 reads SQVTM; CDR2 reads ANQGSEA. The CDR3 length is 11 residues. The CDR3 loop reads CSVMDSYEQYF. The DNA of the CDR3 is TGCAGCGTTATGGACAGCTACGAGCAGTACTTC.

V gene TRBV7-9 combines with J gene TRBJ1-3; D is undetermined. Trimming left V 1 base short and J 4 bases short, with 11 bases between. This CDR3 region has 15 residues. Germline CDR1 reads SEHNR; CDR2 reads FQNEAQ (reference sequence). CDR3 sequence (DNA): TGTGCCAGCAGCTTAGTCGGCCAGGTCGGAAACACCATATATTTT. Protein sequence: CASSLVGQVGNTIYF.

This rearrangement joins TRBV6-1 to TRBJ1-5, with 9 bases that match TRBD1. V lost 6 bases and J lost 7; bases outside the gene matches: 4. There are 13 residues in the CDR3. Germline lookup yields CDR1 MNHNS and CDR2 SASEGT. The CDR3 reads CASRGQGWQPQHF. The CDR3 bases are TGTGCCAGCAGGGGACAGGGATGGCAGCCCCAGCATTTT.

The rearrangement joins TRBV18 to TRBJ2-1, with 7 bases identical to TRBD2. The CDR3 has 16 amino acids. Germline V CDR1 and CDR2: KGHSH, LQKENI. V was clipped by 1 base and J by 3 bases; unmatched bases: 6. CDR3 in amino acids: CASSPRGEGGYNEQFF. CDR3 DNA: TGTGCCAGCTCACCACGGGGGGAGGGAGGCTACAATGAGCAGTTCTTC.

V is TRBV5-1 and J is TRBJ2-1; D possibly corresponds to TRBD1 (6 bases). V lost 4 bases, J lost 4 bases, and 12 bases lay in between. CDR3 size: 14 residues. Germline-derived CDR1 and CDR2 are SGHRS and YFSETQ. The CDR3 protein is CASSLGQQYNEQFF. CDR3 nucleotides: TGCGCCAGCAGCCTAGGACAGCAATACAATGAGCAGTTCTTC.

The chain joins TRBV5-1 to TRBJ2-1, with TRBD2 matching 12 bases. Germline CDR1 and CDR2: SGHRS and YFSETQ. There are 19 residues in the CDR3. Trimming cost V 3 bases and J 6 bases; bases outside gene matches: 16. The CDR3 here is CASSSHSPTSGGGANEQFF. In DNA, the CDR3 is TGCGCCAGCAGCTCCCACTCCCCGACTAGCGGGGGTGGGGCCAATGAGCAGTTCTTC.

The chain couples TRBV28 to TRBJ2-7; D gene ambiguous. V dropped 3 bases and J dropped 0 bases, with 3 bases sitting between them. Germline V CDR1 and CDR2: MDHEN, SYDVKM. The CDR3 has 12 residues. In DNA form, the CDR3 reads TGTGCCAGCAGTTTCCTCTCCTACGAGCAGTACTTC. Its translation is CASSFLSYEQYF. Together with reference TRBV28 and TRBJ2-7, the CDR3 gives the full variable domain: DVKVTQSSRYLVKRTGEKVFLECVQDMDHENMFWYRQDPGLGLRLIYFSYDVKMKEKGDIPEGYSVSREKKERFSLILESASTNQTSMYLCASSFLSYEQYFGPGTRLTVT.

V and J are TRBV11-2 and TRBJ2-7; 7 positions agree with TRBD1. This CDR3 is built from 15 residues. Trimming at V came to 1 base and at J to 2 bases, leaving 5 bases not matched to a gene. Germline CDR1 SGHAT, CDR2 FQNNGV. CDR3 amino acids: CASSLGRDSPYEQYF. The CDR3 DNA follows: TGTGCCAGCAGCTTAGGTCGGGACAGCCCCTACGAGCAGTACTTC. Filled out from reference TRBV11-2 and TRBJ2-7, the complete variable domain reads EAGVAQSPRYKIIEKRQSVAFWCNPISGHATLYWYQQILGQGPKLLIQFQNNGVVDDSQLPKDRFSAERLKGVDSTLKIQPAKLEDSAVYLCASSLGRDSPYEQYFGPGTRLTVT.

This clone was found once. V usage is TRBV19 and J usage is TRBJ2-3; the match to TRBD2 covers 9 bases. In germline, CDR1 is LNHDA, CDR2 SQIVND (reference sequence). The CDR3 consists of 15 residues. Trimming at V came to 5 bases and at J to 2 bases, leaving 5 bases not matched to a gene. The chain's CDR3 is CASSELAGHTDTQYF. CDR3 in DNA: TGTGCCAGTAGTGAGCTAGCGGGGCACACAGATACGCAGTATTTT.

J is TRBJ2-3 and V is TRBV4-1; 10 positions match TRBD1. This CDR3 has 18 residues. V shed 4 bases and J 3 bases; nucleotides not matched to a gene: 13. Germline loops: CDR1 MGHRA, CDR2 YSYEKL. This CDR3 is CASSLIPGTGVRTDTQYF. The CDR3 DNA reads as TGCGCCAGCAGCCTAATTCCCGGGACAGGGGTGCGGACAGATACGCAGTATTTT.

This chain connects TRBV5-4 to TRBJ1-1; a weak D match, TRBD1 (6 bases). This CDR3 has 12 residues. V gave up 3 bases and J gave up 9 bases, with 12 bases separating them. CDR1 SGHNT and CDR2 YYREEE come from the germline V gene (reference sequence). The CDR3 reads CASSSDRRQAFF. The CDR3 DNA reads as TGTGCCAGCAGCTCTGACAGGCGGCAAGCTTTCTTT.

The V gene is TRBV30, the J gene TRBJ2-3, with TRBD1 identical over 11 bases. The junction had 8 bases not matched to a gene; V was cut back by 5 bases and J by 4 bases. This CDR3 is 15 amino acids long. Germline V gene lookup returns CDR1 GTSNPN and CDR2 SVGIG (reference sequence). CDR3 loop: CAWPRGTGGSDTQYF. The CDR3 bases are TGTGCCTGGCCCCGGGGGACAGGGGGATCAGATACGCAGTATTTT.

The gene calls are TRBV5-1 and TRBJ1-2; 7 bases are a match to TRBD1. The junction had 12 bases not matched to a gene; V was cut back by 5 bases and J by 8 bases. This CDR3 spans 14 amino acids. Germline values: CDR1 SGHRS, CDR2 YFSETQ. The CDR3 protein is CASRPRGDSRGYTF. The CDR3 DNA reads as TGCGCCAGCAGACCTCGAGGGGACAGTCGGGGCTACACCTTC. The full variable domain, completed using reference TRBV5-1 and TRBJ1-2, is KAGVTQTPRYLIKTRGQQVTLSCSPISGHRSVSWYQQTPGQGLQFLFEYFSETQRNKGNFPGRFSGRQFSNSRSEMNVSTLELGDSALYLCASRPRGDSRGYTFGSGTRLTVV.

The chain uses TRBV11-3 and TRBJ2-4; D perhaps matches TRBD2 (6 bases). Trimming removed 4 bases at V and 0 bases at J, with 16 bases between. The CDR3 has 17 amino acids. CDR1 and CDR2 from the germline V gene are SGHNT and YENEEA. The CDR3, as DNA: TGTGCCAGCAGCTGGAGGGCGGGACTTCTAGCCAAAAACATTCAGTACTTC. Residues: CASSWRAGLLAKNIQYF.

The chain couples TRBV19 to TRBJ1-5; D may be TRBD1 (5 bases). This CDR3 comprises 16 residues. Germline CDR1 LNHDA, CDR2 SQIVND (reference sequence). V was shortened by 1 base and J by 2 bases, with 12 bases between the two germline ends. The CDR3 sequence is CASSIVGGGGNQPQHF. CDR3 coding DNA: TGTGCCAGTAGTATAGTTGGGGGAGGGGGCAATCAGCCCCAGCATTTT.

A few counts support this clone. The chain has TRBV5-1 and TRBJ2-7, with 9 bases lining up with TRBD1. Losses at the gene ends were 4 bases for V and 3 bases for J; bases not matched to a gene: 11. This CDR3 region has 16 residues. CDR1 SGHRS and CDR2 YFSETQ come from the germline V gene. This CDR3 is CASSARQGVFVYEQYF. The CDR3 bases are TGCGCCAGCAGCGCCAGACAGGGGGTCTTCGTCTACGAGCAGTACTTC. Full variable domain (missing parts from reference TRBV5-1 and TRBJ2-7): KAGVTQTPRYLIKTRGQQVTLSCSPISGHRSVSWYQQTPGQGLQFLFEYFSETQRNKGNFPGRFSGRQFSNSRSEMNVSTLELGDSALYLCASSARQGVFVYEQYFGPGTRLTVT.

This clone was recorded only once. This chain connects TRBV5-1 to TRBJ2-5, with 10 bases that match TRBD2. The length of the CDR3 is 15 residues. In germline, CDR1 is SGHRS, CDR2 YFSETQ. The V and J ends lost 7 bases and 4 bases, in that order; junction bases with no gene match: 10. For the CDR3, the DNA is TGCGCCAGCGTTCCCGGGACTAGCGAATCAGAGACCCAGTACTTC. Translating it yields CASVPGTSESETQYF. Combining the CDR3 with reference TRBV5-1 and TRBJ2-5 gives the whole variable domain KAGVTQTPRYLIKTRGQQVTLSCSPISGHRSVSWYQQTPGQGLQFLFEYFSETQRNKGNFPGRFSGRQFSNSRSEMNVSTLELGDSALYLCASVPGTSESETQYFGPGTRLLVL.

The chain carries TRBV21-1 and TRBJ1-3; TRBD1 is the table's D call and was not checked against the DNA. TRBV21-1 is a pseudogene locus. The CDR3 has 16 amino acids. The CDR3 nucleotides read TGTGCCAGCAGCAGCTCAGGGGCCCTCTCTGGAAACACCATATATTTT. Protein: CASSSSGALSGNTIYF.

This clone was seen a handful of times. V usage is TRBV7-9 and J usage is TRBJ2-3, with 9 positions matching TRBD1. In germline, CDR1 is SEHNR, CDR2 FQNEAQ (reference sequence). The V gene end was trimmed by 0 bases and the J gene end by 6 bases; junction bases not matched to a gene: 4. The CDR3 runs to 15 residues. Here the CDR3 DNA reads TGTGCCAGCAGCTTAGCAACAGGGGGCTTTGATACGCAGTATTTT. This encodes CASSLATGGFDTQYF.

This clone was counted between two and nine times. This sequence joins TRBV18 and TRBJ1-1; 8 positions agree with TRBD1. The junction had 14 bases not matched to a gene; V was cut back by 4 bases and J by 7 bases. Germline lookup yields CDR1 KGHSH and CDR2 LQKENI. CDR3 size: 16 residues. In DNA form, the CDR3 reads TGTGCCAGCTCACTCAACCCCCTCAGGGGGCGGTTTGAAGCTTTCTTT. It codes for CASSLNPLRGRFEAFF.

CDR3 in DNA: TGTGCCAGCTCACCACATCTAGACGGGGAGCTGTTTTTT. It is translated as CASSPHLDGELFF. V gene TRBV18 combines with J gene TRBJ2-2; the D is unclear. The CDR3 contains 13 residues. V lost 1 base to trimming and J lost 7 bases, with 7 bases between them. From germline, CDR1 is KGHSH and CDR2 LQKENI.